The 32 T cell receptor beta chains below all came from one sample that was sequenced in a study of blood T cell repertoires in COVID-19 (TCRdb year 2020). Preparation of the library involved the immunoSEQ multiplex PCR assay. The source is immuneACCESS, and TCRdb retained only in-frame sequences with V and J called. Part of the clones is not carried over; for the studies checked, unresolved V genes explain less than half of this, and the remainder is unexplained. A total of around 120,000 clones appear in this sample, around 90% of them only once. Together, the top ten hold about 3.5% of the sample. The sample consisted of peripheral blood. Source of these receptors: a middle-aged man with active COVID-19.

This rearrangement joins TRBV5-1 to TRBJ2-1, with TRBD2 matching 9 bases. In germline, CDR1 is SGHRS, CDR2 YFSETQ. Losses at the gene ends were 0 bases for V and 12 bases for J; bases not matched to a gene: 10. The CDR3 contains 15 residues. The CDR3 DNA reads as TGCGCCAGCAGCTTGGAGGGACTAGCTCCTCGTGGGCAGTTCTTC. As protein: CASSLEGLAPRGQFF. Variable domain in full (rest from reference TRBV5-1 and TRBJ2-1): KAGVTQTPRYLIKTRGQQVTLSCSPISGHRSVSWYQQTPGQGLQFLFEYFSETQRNKGNFPGRFSGRQFSNSRSEMNVSTLELGDSALYLCASSLEGLAPRGQFFGPGTRLTVL.

The chain links TRBV3-1 (or the pseudogene TRBV3-2) to TRBJ1-1; a possible D gene is TRBD1 (6 bases). Per the germline V gene, CDR1 is LGHDT and CDR2 is YNNKEL (reference sequence). Trimming removed 1 base at V and 5 bases at J, with 14 bases between. The CDR3 covers 15 residues. The CDR3 DNA reads as TGTGCCAGCAGCCAAGCTGGGGGCGGGTATACTGAAGCTTTCTTT. Amino acids: CASSQAGGGYTEAFF.

This chain uses TRBV4-1 with TRBJ2-5, with 11 bases that match TRBD1. V lost 1 base, J lost 5 bases, and 3 bases stayed unmatched. CDR1 MGHRA and CDR2 YSYEKL come from the germline V gene. The CDR3 is made up of 15 amino acids. CDR3 bases: TGCGCCAGCAGCCAAGGGACAGGGGGCTATGAGACCCAGTACTTC. The encoded protein is CASSQGTGGYETQYF.

By share of the sample, this clone is medium-sized (0.01 to 0.1%). V usage is TRBV18 and J usage is TRBJ2-5; unclear D gene. Per the germline V gene, CDR1 is KGHSH and CDR2 is LQKENI. The CDR3 is made up of 14 amino acids. The V gene lost 6 bases and the J gene lost 3 bases, with 14 bases spanning the gap. DNA of the CDR3: TGTGCCAGCTCCCACCTTGCCCTAAAAGAGACCCAGTACTTC. This sequence encodes CASSHLALKETQYF.

The chain is built from TRBV18 and TRBJ2-1; TRBD2 matches at 14 bases. V shed 1 base and J 10 bases; nucleotides not matched to a gene: 9. This CDR3 has 17 amino acids. CDR1 and CDR2 (germline): KGHSH, LQKENI. CDR3 coding DNA: TGTGCCAGCTCACCACTTGGACTAGCGGGGGGTTCGAGGGAGCAGTTCTTC. Its protein product is CASSPLGLAGGSREQFF.

V usage is TRBV5-6 and J usage is TRBJ2-5, with D possibly TRBD2 on 6 matching bases. The CDR3 is 14 residues long. Germline-derived CDR1 and CDR2 are SGHDT and YYEEEE. The V gene lost 4 bases and the J gene lost 2 bases, with 12 bases spanning the gap. In nucleotides, the CDR3 is TGTGCCAGCAGCGGCCGGGACTTTCAAGAGACCCAGTACTTC. Protein product: CASSGRDFQETQYF.

The rearrangement links TRBV3-1 (or the pseudogene TRBV3-2) to TRBJ1-4; D gene uncertain. The CDR3 is 12 amino acids. CDR1 is LGHDT and CDR2 is YNNKEL in the germline V gene (reference sequence). V lost 2 bases and J 10 bases, leaving 8 bases between the germline ends. As DNA, the CDR3 is TGTGCCAGCAGCCAAACAATTGGAAAACTGTTTTTT. Protein product: CASSQTIGKLFF.

This chain joins TRBV5-1 and TRBJ1-1, with D maybe TRBD1 (6 bases). The V gene's germline CDR1 is SGHRS and CDR2 YFSETQ. Trimming cost V 5 bases and J 0 bases, with 17 bases left between them. The CDR3 extends over 16 amino acids. CDR3 sequence: CASRFGQGLVNTEAFF. The CDR3 nucleotides are TGCGCCAGCAGGTTTGGCCAGGGGCTGGTGAACACTGAAGCTTTCTTT.

This chain joins TRBV11-2 and TRBJ1-4; tentatively, D is TRBD1 (5 bases). The V and J ends lost 5 bases and 5 bases respectively, with 12 bases between them. The germline V gene encodes CDR1 SGHAT and CDR2 FQNNGV. This CDR3 has 14 amino acids. The DNA for the CDR3 is TGTGCCAGCAGCCCCACGAACAGGAATGAAAAACTGTTTTTT. Its protein product is CASSPTNRNEKLFF.

The V call is TRBV6-5, the J call TRBJ1-2; tentative D call: TRBD1 (5 bases). Looked up from germline, CDR1 is MNHEY and CDR2 is SVGAGI. V was pared by 3 bases and J by 5 bases, with 10 bases between. This CDR3 comprises 13 residues. CDR3 nucleotide sequence: TGTGCCAGCAGTTATAACAGGCAATATGGCTACACCTTC. Translated, it gives CASSYNRQYGYTF.

This clone was seen a single time. The rearrangement joins TRBV7-3 to TRBJ2-1; D possibly corresponds to TRBD1 (5 bases). The CDR3 sequence is 13 residues long. The ends were cut back, 0 bases at V and 9 bases at J, with 9 bases in the middle. CDR1 and CDR2 (germline): SGHTA, FQGTGA. The CDR3 reads CASSLTQGGEQFF. CDR3 sequence (DNA): TGTGCCAGCAGCTTAACCCAGGGTGGTGAGCAGTTCTTC.

The chain is built from TRBV18 and TRBJ1-1; D perhaps matches TRBD1 (5 bases). Trimming left V 3 bases short and J 2 bases short, with 10 bases between. The CDR3 runs to 14 residues. Germline lookup yields CDR1 KGHSH and CDR2 LQKENI. The CDR3 DNA reads as TGTGCCAGCTCACCCACAAGGGGTAACACTGAAGCTTTCTTT. Translated, it gives CASSPTRGNTEAFF.

The chain joins TRBV19 to TRBJ2-2; no clear D gene. The germline V gene encodes CDR1 LNHDA and CDR2 SQIVND (reference sequence). CDR3 size: 14 residues. The V gene lost 5 bases and the J gene lost 6 bases, with 13 bases spanning the gap. The CDR3 loop reads CASSWLGLAGELFF. DNA for the CDR3: TGTGCCAGTAGTTGGCTAGGTTTGGCCGGGGAGCTGTTTTTT.

The rearrangement links TRBV19 to TRBJ2-3; TRBD1 might be the D (5 bases). CDR1 and CDR2 (germline): LNHDA, SQIVND (reference sequence). Trimming removed 8 bases at V and 4 bases at J, with 19 bases between. The length of the CDR3 is 15 residues. DNA for the CDR3: TGTGCCAGTCGAAGCTCGACAGCGAGACCAGATACGCAGTATTTT. Protein product: CASRSSTARPDTQYF.

CDR3 nucleotides: TGTGCCAGCAGCTTGAGTACCAATGAGCAGTTCTTC. It encodes CASSLSTNEQFF. V and J are TRBV7-9 and TRBJ2-1; D is unclear. The V end was cut by 3 bases, the J end by 6 bases, with 6 bases between. The length of the CDR3 is 12 residues. Germline lookup yields CDR1 SEHNR and CDR2 FQNEAQ (reference sequence).

CDR3 sequence (DNA): TGTGCCAGCAGCGGCGACTTATCTGGAAACACCATATATTTT. This gives the protein CASSGDLSGNTIYF. The chain uses TRBV9 and TRBJ1-3; D not resolved. Per germline, CDR1 SGDLS and CDR2 YYNGEE. Trimming stripped 3 bases from V and 1 base from J, with 8 bases between. The CDR3 consists of 14 residues.

In nucleotides, the CDR3 is TGTGCCAGCAGCCAAGGAGCGGTCCGCAATCAGCCCCAGCATTTT. It encodes CASSQGAVRNQPQHF. The chain combines TRBV3-1 (or the pseudogene TRBV3-2) with TRBJ1-5; D unresolved. The germline V gene encodes CDR1 LGHDT and CDR2 YNNKEL (reference sequence). This CDR3 has 15 residues. Trimming removed 1 base from V and 2 bases from J, with 9 bases in between.

The chain recombines TRBV6-6 with TRBJ1-1; D is undetermined. CDR3 size: 11 residues. CDR1 and CDR2 from the germline V gene are MNHNY and SVGAGI (reference sequence). The V and J ends lost 7 bases and 1 base respectively, with 4 bases between them. This chain's CDR3 is CASTQNTEAFF. CDR3 nucleotides: TGTGCCAGCACCCAGAACACTGAAGCTTTCTTT.

The V and J genes are TRBV24-1 and TRBJ1-1, with 8 positions matching TRBD1. There are 13 residues in the CDR3. Germline loops: CDR1 KGHDR, CDR2 SFDVKD. V trimming: 11 bases; J trimming: 5 bases; junction bases outside the gene matches: 9. The CDR3 is CASGQGRGTEAFF. CDR3 nucleotides: TGTGCCAGTGGACAGGGCAGAGGAACTGAAGCTTTCTTT.

This rearrangement joins TRBV24-1 to TRBJ2-3, with 9 positions matching TRBD2. Germline V gives CDR1 KGHDR, CDR2 SFDVKD. V gave up 4 bases and J gave up 0 bases; unmatched junction bases: 7. The CDR3 is 17 residues long. The CDR3: CATSEVSGLASTDTQYF. DNA for the CDR3: TGTGCCACCAGTGAGGTATCGGGACTAGCTAGCACAGATACGCAGTATTTT.

This sequence joins TRBV29-1 and TRBJ2-1; possible D gene TRBD1, 5 bases. The CDR3 consists of 16 residues. Germline CDR1 SQVTM, CDR2 ANQGSEA. Trimming pared 5 bases from V and 8 bases from J, leaving 25 bases between. The CDR3 here is CSVWAPQGRSGDEQFF. The CDR3 DNA sequence: TGCAGCGTTTGGGCCCCCCAGGGCCGGTCCGGAGATGAGCAGTTCTTC.

The chain combines TRBV9 with TRBJ1-6, with D possibly being TRBD1 (6 bases). This CDR3 region has 14 residues. Looked up from germline, CDR1 is SGDLS and CDR2 is YYNGEE. V was shortened by 4 bases and J by 8 bases, with 13 bases between the two germline ends. CDR3 sequence (DNA): TGTGCCAGCAGCCCTAGACAGGAGCATTCACCCCTCCACTTT. Protein product: CASSPRQEHSPLHF. The variable domain in full, completed from reference TRBV9 and TRBJ1-6, reads DSGVTQTPKHLITATGQRVTLRCSPRSGDLSVYWYQQSLDQGLQFLIQYYNGEERAKGNILERFSAQQFPDLHSELNLSSLELGDSALYFCASSPRQEHSPLHFGNGTRLTVT.

CDR3 protein: CATSDSGLAGMWSTDTQYF. The CDR3 bases are TGTGCCACCAGTGATTCAGGACTAGCGGGAATGTGGTCGACAGATACGCAGTATTTT. The chain has TRBV24-1 and TRBJ2-3; 12 positions match TRBD2. CDR1 and CDR2 (germline): KGHDR, SFDVKD. Trimming cost V 2 bases and J 3 bases; bases outside gene matches: 11. CDR3 size: 19 residues.

This chain connects TRBV9 to TRBJ1-3; maybe TRBD1 (5 bases). From germline, CDR1 is SGDLS and CDR2 YYNGEE. V was clipped by 2 bases and J by 0 bases, with 12 bases between them. The CDR3 sequence is 16 residues long. The CDR3 DNA follows: TGTGCCAGCAGCGTGGGGGGAGGAGGCTCTGGAAACACCATATATTTT. Its translation is CASSVGGGGSGNTIYF.

The CDR3 loop reads CASSLAAGAEAFF. CDR3 nucleotides: TGTGCCAGCAGCTTGGCTGCAGGGGCTGAAGCTTTCTTT. The chain joins TRBV5-6 to TRBJ1-1; TRBD1 might be the D (6 bases). The germline V gene has CDR1 SGHDT and CDR2 YYEEEE. This CDR3 is 13 amino acids long. V lost 0 bases to trimming and J lost 6 bases, with 9 bases between them.

This chain links TRBV25-1 with TRBJ2-7; 7 nucleotides align to TRBD2. This CDR3 contains 14 residues. Germline lookup yields CDR1 MGHDK and CDR2 SYGVNS. Unmatched junction bases numbered 0, after V lost 1 base and J lost 0 bases. CDR3 coding DNA: TGTGCCAGCAGTGAATGGACTAGCTCCTACGAGCAGTACGTC. It specifies CASSEWTSSYEQYV.

The chain links TRBV5-1 to TRBJ1-1; D is perhaps TRBD1 (5 bases). Germline CDR1 SGHRS, CDR2 YFSETQ. The CDR3 is 14 amino acids. V shed 2 bases and J shed 5 bases, with 13 bases lying between them. As DNA, the CDR3 is TGCGCCAGCAGCTTCCAGGGCGATGGGACTGAAGCTTTCTTT. It specifies CASSFQGDGTEAFF. Supplemented by reference TRBV5-1 and TRBJ1-1, the full variable domain reads KAGVTQTPRYLIKTRGQQVTLSCSPISGHRSVSWYQQTPGQGLQFLFEYFSETQRNKGNFPGRFSGRQFSNSRSEMNVSTLELGDSALYLCASSFQGDGTEAFFGQGTRLTVV.

Notes on this clone: One end of the junction is discordant with germline, which a read error may explain. The genes are TRBV4-1 and TRBJ2-1; weak D call: TRBD2 (5 bases). The CDR3 has 17 residues. Germline values: CDR1 MGHRA, CDR2 YSYEKL. The CDR3: CASTQVADSPAYNEQFF. CDR3 sequence (DNA): TGCGCCAGCACCCAAGTTGCGGACTCACCGGCTTACAATGAGCAGTTCTTC.

This clone was counted once. The gene calls are TRBV5-1 and TRBJ1-2, with TRBD1 as a possible D gene (6 bases). V was cut by 2 bases and J by 3 bases, with 11 bases left in between. Germline assignment: CDR1 SGHRS and CDR2 YFSETQ. The CDR3 extends over 14 amino acids. The CDR3 here is CASSFRGADYGYTF. CDR3 DNA sequence: TGCGCCAGCAGCTTCCGGGGGGCCGACTATGGCTACACCTTC.

This clone was seen a few times. The rearrangement uses TRBV11-2 and TRBJ1-6; the D is unclear. Germline V lookup: CDR1 SGHAT, CDR2 FQNNGV. Trimming left V 1 base short and J 4 bases short, with 8 bases between. The CDR3 has 15 amino acids. This CDR3 reads CASSLVRGYNSPLHF. Here the CDR3 DNA reads TGTGCCAGCAGCTTAGTTCGGGGATATAATTCACCCCTCCACTTT.

CDR3 in DNA: TGTGCCAGCAGCTCCACTACTAGCGGGAGTAAATCAGATACGCAGTATTTT. Protein product: CASSSTTSGSKSDTQYF. The chain recombines TRBV5-6 with TRBJ2-3, with 11 bases that match TRBD2. Germline V lookup: CDR1 SGHDT, CDR2 YYEEEE. Trimming cost V 3 bases and J 4 bases; bases outside gene matches: 10. This CDR3 spans 17 amino acids.

This clone was seen a single time. This chain uses TRBV7-9 with TRBJ1-2, with D maybe TRBD1 (5 bases). Trimming removed 6 bases at V and 7 bases at J, with 12 bases between. The CDR3 spans 12 residues. Germline CDR1 and CDR2: SEHNR and FQNEAQ (reference sequence). CDR3 loop: CASRTGDGGYTF. Here the CDR3 DNA reads TGTGCCAGCAGGACGGGGGACGGTGGCTACACCTTC.